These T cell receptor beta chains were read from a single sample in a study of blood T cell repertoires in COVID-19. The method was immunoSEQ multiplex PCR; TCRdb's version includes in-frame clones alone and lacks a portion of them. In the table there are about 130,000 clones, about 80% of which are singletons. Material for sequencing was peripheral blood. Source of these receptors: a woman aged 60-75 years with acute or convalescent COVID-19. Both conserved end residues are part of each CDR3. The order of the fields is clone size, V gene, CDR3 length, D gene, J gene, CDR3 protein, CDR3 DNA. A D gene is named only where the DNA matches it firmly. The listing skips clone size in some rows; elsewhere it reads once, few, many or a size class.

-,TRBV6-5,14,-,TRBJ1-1,CASSYGGEAPEAFF,TGTGCCAGCAGTTACGGGGGGGAGGCACCTGAAGCTTTCTTT
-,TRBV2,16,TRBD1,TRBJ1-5,CASSSRDGQESGPQHF,TGTGCCAGCAGCAGCCGAGACGGACAGGAGAGCGGGCCCCAGCATTTT
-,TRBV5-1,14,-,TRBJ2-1,CASSLAGRYNEQFF,TGCGCCAGCAGCTTGGCCGGTCGATACAATGAGCAGTTCTTC
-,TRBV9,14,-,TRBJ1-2,CASSPRGPAYGYTF,TGTGCCAGCAGCCCCAGGGGCCCCGCATATGGCTACACCTTC
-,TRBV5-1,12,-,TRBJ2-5,CASSFSGETQYF,TGCGCCAGCAGCTTCTCGGGGGAGACCCAGTACTTC
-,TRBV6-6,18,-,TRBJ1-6,CASSPLRQQLSYNSPLHF,TGTGCCAGCAGTCCCCTTCGACAGCAACTCTCCTATAATTCACCCCTCCACTTT
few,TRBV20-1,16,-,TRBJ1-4,CSASPTRYSANEKLFF,TGCAGTGCTAGTCCGACCAGGTATTCGGCTAATGAAAAACTGTTTTTT
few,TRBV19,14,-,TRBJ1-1,CASSPRGVNTEAFF,TGTGCCAGTAGCCCCAGGGGAGTGAACACTGAAGCTTTCTTT
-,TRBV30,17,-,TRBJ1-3,CAWSPGHMFSSGNTIYF,TGTGCCTGGAGCCCGGGACATATGTTCAGCTCTGGAAACACCATATATTTT
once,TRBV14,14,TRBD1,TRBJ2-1,CASSHPTGAHEQFF,TGTGCCAGCAGCCACCCCACAGGGGCCCATGAGCAGTTCTTC
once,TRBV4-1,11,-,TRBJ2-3,CASSYTDTQYF,TGCGCCAGCAGCTACACAGATACGCAGTATTTT
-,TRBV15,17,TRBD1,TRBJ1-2,CATSIGVQGATNYGYTF,TGTGCCACCAGCATCGGGGTGCAGGGGGCGACTAACTATGGCTACACCTTC
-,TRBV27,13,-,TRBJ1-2,CASSLARGYGYTF,TGTGCCAGCAGTTTAGCCAGGGGATATGGCTACACCTTC
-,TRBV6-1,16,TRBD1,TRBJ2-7,CASSEYVGQDFYEQYF,TGTGCCAGCAGTGAATACGTCGGACAGGACTTCTACGAGCAGTACTTC
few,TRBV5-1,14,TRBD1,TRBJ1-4,CASTMTGGYEKLFF,TGCGCCAGCACCATGACAGGGGGCTACGAAAAACTGTTTTTT
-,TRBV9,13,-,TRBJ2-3,CASSVGGSDTQYF,TGTGCCAGCAGCGTAGGGGGCTCAGATACGCAGTATTTT
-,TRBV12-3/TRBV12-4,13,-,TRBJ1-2,CASSSDSKVGYTF,TGTGCCAGCAGTTCGGACAGTAAAGTTGGCTACACCTTC
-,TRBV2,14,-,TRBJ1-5,CASSGGGGWQPQHF,TGTGCCAGCAGTGGGGGAGGGGGATGGCAGCCCCAGCATTTT
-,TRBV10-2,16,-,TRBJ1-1,CASSGANRDLNTEAFF,TGCGCCAGCAGTGGTGCAAACAGGGACCTGAACACTGAAGCTTTCTTT
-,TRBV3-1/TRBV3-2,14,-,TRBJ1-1,CASSQGQDPGRAFF,TGTGCCAGCAGCCAAGGACAGGACCCGGGAAGGGCTTTCTTT
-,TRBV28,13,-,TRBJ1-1,CASILGQNTEAFF,TGTGCCAGCATCTTAGGACAGAACACTGAAGCTTTCTTT
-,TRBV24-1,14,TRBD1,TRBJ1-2,CATSDSDRTYGYTF,TGTGCCACCAGTGATTCGGACAGGACCTATGGCTACACCTTC
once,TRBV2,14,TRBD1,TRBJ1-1,CASSEDRLRTEAFF,TGTGCCAGCAGTGAGGACAGGTTAAGGACTGAAGCTTTCTTT
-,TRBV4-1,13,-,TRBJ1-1,CASGLGGFGEAFF,TGCGCCAGCGGATTAGGGGGTTTCGGTGAAGCTTTCTTT
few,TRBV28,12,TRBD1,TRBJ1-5,CASRQGSQPQHF,TGTGCCAGCAGACAGGGGAGTCAGCCCCAGCATTTT
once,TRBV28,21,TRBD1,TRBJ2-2,CASRIVAGGLRLQLNTGELFF,TGTGCCAGCAGGATAGTGGCAGGGGGCCTTCGTTTGCAGCTAAACACCGGGGAGCTGTTTTTT
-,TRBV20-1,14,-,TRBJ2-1,CSASWQGQYNEQFF,TGCAGTGCTAGTTGGCAGGGGCAATACAATGAGCAGTTCTTC
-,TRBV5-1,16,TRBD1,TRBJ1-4,CASSSTGAALNEKLFF,TGCGCCAGCAGCTCCACAGGGGCGGCTTTGAATGAAAAACTGTTTTTT
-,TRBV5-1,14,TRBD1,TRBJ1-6,CASSPGQGGSPLHF,TGCGCCAGCAGCCCTGGACAGGGGGGATCACCCCTCCACTTT
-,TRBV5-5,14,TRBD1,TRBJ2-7,CASSQTGGRYEQYF,TGTGCCAGCAGCCAAACAGGGGGCCGGTACGAGCAGTACTTC
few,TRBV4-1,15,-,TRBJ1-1,CASSQGHSSNTEAFF,TGCGCCAGCAGCCAAGGACATTCCTCGAACACTGAAGCTTTCTTT
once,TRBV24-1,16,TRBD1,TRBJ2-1,CATSDPGTGSIGEQFF,TGTGCCACCAGTGATCCCGGGACAGGGTCCATTGGTGAGCAGTTCTTC
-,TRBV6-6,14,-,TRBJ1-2,CASSYSWQIYGYTF,TGTGCCAGCAGTTACTCGTGGCAGATCTATGGCTACACCTTC
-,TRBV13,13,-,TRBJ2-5,CASSASDQETQYF,TGTGCCAGCAGCGCCTCAGACCAAGAGACCCAGTACTTC